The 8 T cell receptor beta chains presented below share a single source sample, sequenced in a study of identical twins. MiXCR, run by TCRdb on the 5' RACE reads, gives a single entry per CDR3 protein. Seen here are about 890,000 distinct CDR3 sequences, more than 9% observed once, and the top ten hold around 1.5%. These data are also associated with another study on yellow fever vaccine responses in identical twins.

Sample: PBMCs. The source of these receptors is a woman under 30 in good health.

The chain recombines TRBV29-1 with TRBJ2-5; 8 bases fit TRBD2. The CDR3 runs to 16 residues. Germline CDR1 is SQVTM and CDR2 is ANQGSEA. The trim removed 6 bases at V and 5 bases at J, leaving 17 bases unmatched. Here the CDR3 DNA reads TGCAGCGTCCATCAAAGGCATCGGGCTAGCGGGGAGACCCAGTACTTC. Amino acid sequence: CSVHQRHRASGETQYF.

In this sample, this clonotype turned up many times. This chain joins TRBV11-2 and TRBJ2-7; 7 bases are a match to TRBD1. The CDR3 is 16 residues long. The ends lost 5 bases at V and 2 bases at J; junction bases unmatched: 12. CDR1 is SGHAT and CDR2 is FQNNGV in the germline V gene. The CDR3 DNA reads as TGTGCCAGCAGCCCAATGGTAGGGGGCCCTACCTACGAGCAGTACGTC. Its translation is CASSPMVGGPTYEQYV.

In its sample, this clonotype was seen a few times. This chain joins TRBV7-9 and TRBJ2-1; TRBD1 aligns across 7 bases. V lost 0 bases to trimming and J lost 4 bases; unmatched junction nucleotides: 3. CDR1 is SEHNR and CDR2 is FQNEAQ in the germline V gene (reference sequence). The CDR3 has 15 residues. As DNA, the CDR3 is TGTGCCAGCAGCTTAGCTAGGGGACAGTACAATGAGCAGTTCTTC. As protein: CASSLARGQYNEQFF. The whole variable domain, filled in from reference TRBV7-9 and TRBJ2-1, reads DTGVSQNPRHKITKRGQNVTFRCDPISEHNRLYWYRQTLGQGPEFLTYFQNEAQLEKSRLLSDRFSAERPKGSFSTLEIQRTEQGDSAMYLCASSLARGQYNEQFFGPGTRLTVL.

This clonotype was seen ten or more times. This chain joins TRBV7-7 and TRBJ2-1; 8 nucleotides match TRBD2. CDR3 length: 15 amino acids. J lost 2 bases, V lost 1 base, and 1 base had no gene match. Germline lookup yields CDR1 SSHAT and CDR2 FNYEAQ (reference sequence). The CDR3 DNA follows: TGTGCCAGCAGCTTAGATAGCGGGACCTACAATGAGCAGTTCTTC. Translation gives CASSLDSGTYNEQFF.

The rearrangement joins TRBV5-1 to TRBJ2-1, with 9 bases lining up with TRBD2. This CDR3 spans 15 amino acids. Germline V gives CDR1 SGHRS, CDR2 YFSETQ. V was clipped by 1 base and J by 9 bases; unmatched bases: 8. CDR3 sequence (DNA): TGCGCCAGCAGCTTGTTGGCTAGCGGGGTTGGTGAGCAGTTCTTC. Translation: CASSLLASGVGEQFF.

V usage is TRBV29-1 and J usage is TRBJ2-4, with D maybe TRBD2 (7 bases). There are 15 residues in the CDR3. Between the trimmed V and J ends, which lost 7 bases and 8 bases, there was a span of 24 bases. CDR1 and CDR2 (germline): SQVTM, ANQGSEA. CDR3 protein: CSAYQRVGGADIQYF. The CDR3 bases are TGCAGCGCTTATCAAAGGGTAGGGGGGGCGGACATTCAGTACTTC.

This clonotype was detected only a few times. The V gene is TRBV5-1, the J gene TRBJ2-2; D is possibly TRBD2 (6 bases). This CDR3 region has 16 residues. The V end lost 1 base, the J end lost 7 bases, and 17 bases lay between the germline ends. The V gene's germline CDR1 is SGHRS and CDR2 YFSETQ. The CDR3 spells CASSLLAEGRSGELFF. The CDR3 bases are TGCGCCAGCAGCTTGTTAGCGGAAGGACGGAGCGGGGAGCTGTTTTTT.

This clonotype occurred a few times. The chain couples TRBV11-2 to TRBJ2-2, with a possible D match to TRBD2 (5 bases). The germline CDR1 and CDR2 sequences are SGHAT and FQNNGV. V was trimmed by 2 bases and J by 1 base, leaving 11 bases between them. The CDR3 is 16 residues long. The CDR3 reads CASSLRGSENTGELFF. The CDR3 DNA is TGTGCCAGCAGCTTACGGGGTAGCGAGAACACCGGGGAGCTGTTTTTT.